These 10 T cell receptor beta chains originate from one sample sequenced in a study of blood T cell repertoires in COVID-19. Sequencing used immunoSEQ multiplex PCR; TCRdb keeps in-frame clones, though not all of them. The sample has 140,000 or so clones, about nine tenths seen once. Sample: peripheral blood. The receptors come from a woman of 80 years or more with acute or convalescent COVID-19.

The J gene is TRBJ1-2, the V gene TRBV7-2; unclear D gene. Trimming stripped 1 base from V and 4 bases from J, with 4 bases between. The CDR3 runs to 12 residues. CDR1 and CDR2 (germline): SGHTA, FQGNSA. CDR3 sequence: CASSLVAYGYTF. In DNA form, the CDR3 reads TGTGCCAGCAGCTTAGTGGCCTATGGCTACACCTTC.

The chain links TRBV7-6 to TRBJ1-1; D is ambiguous. Between the trimmed V and J ends, which lost 5 bases and 4 bases, there was a span of 14 bases. The length of the CDR3 is 14 residues. From germline, CDR1 is SGHVS and CDR2 FNYEAQ. The CDR3 here is CASSPLEVGTEAFF. As DNA, the CDR3 is TGTGCCAGCAGCCCCCTCGAGGTGGGCACTGAAGCTTTCTTT.

V gene TRBV18 combines with J gene TRBJ1-3; D remains unclear. The CDR3 sequence is 14 residues long. Germline V gene data show CDR1 as KGHSH and CDR2 as LQKENI. V shed 2 bases and J shed 3 bases, with 8 bases lying between them. This CDR3 is CASSPGSGGNTIYF. The DNA for the CDR3 is TGTGCCAGCTCACCAGGATCGGGTGGAAACACCATATATTTT.

For the CDR3, the DNA is TGCGCCAGCAGCTTGTCGGGACAGCCCTCCTGGGGGGAGCAGTACTTC. Translation: CASSLSGQPSWGEQYF. This sequence joins TRBV5-1 and TRBJ2-7, with 7 bases identical to TRBD1. J gave up 7 bases and V 1 base, and 14 bases lay outside the gene matches. CDR1 is SGHRS and CDR2 is YFSETQ in the germline V gene. The CDR3 covers 16 residues.

This chain connects TRBV7-6 to TRBJ1-1; TRBD1 aligns across 9 bases. Per germline, CDR1 SGHVS and CDR2 FNYEAQ. This CDR3 has 13 amino acids. Trimming at V came to 4 bases and at J to 5 bases, leaving 2 bases not matched to a gene. CDR3 protein: CASSSDRGTEAFF. The CDR3 DNA sequence: TGTGCCAGCAGCTCCGACAGGGGGACTGAAGCTTTCTTT. Full variable domain (rest looked up from reference TRBV7-6 and TRBJ1-1): GAGVSQSPRYKVTKRGQDVALRCDPISGHVSLYWYRQALGQGPEFLTYFNYEAQQDKSGLPNDRFSAERPEGSISTLTIQRTEQRDSAMYRCASSSDRGTEAFFGQGTRLTVV.

As concerns this clone: Other nucleotide sequences from this sample produce the same CDR3. The chain combines TRBV29-1 with TRBJ1-2; tentative D call: TRBD1 (6 bases). Germline V gene lookup returns CDR1 SQVTM and CDR2 ANQGSEA. The CDR3 spans 14 residues. Deletions cut 4 bases from V and 4 bases from J, with 16 bases between. CDR3 sequence (DNA): TGCAGCGTTGGGGGGCCGGAAGGGTTCTATGGCTACACCTTC. It is translated as CSVGGPEGFYGYTF.

The V call is TRBV6-6, the J call TRBJ2-5; no clear D gene. The CDR3 covers 15 residues. Germline CDR1 reads MNHNY; CDR2 reads SVGAGI (reference sequence). V was cut by 3 bases and J by 5 bases, with 16 bases left in between. The CDR3 here is CASSYAVPNAETQYF. Here the CDR3 DNA reads TGTGCCAGCAGTTATGCGGTCCCAAACGCGGAGACCCAGTACTTC.

The chain links TRBV18 to TRBJ1-5; TRBD1 aligns across 8 bases. The CDR3 is 14 residues long. The germline V gene has CDR1 KGHSH and CDR2 LQKENI. The ends lost 3 bases at V and 4 bases at J; junction bases unmatched: 2. The CDR3 DNA is TGTGCCAGCTCACCGGGACAGGCAAATCAGCCCCAGCATTTT. Amino acids: CASSPGQANQPQHF.

The chain joins TRBV2 to TRBJ1-4; 9 bases map to TRBD1. Germline-derived CDR1 and CDR2 are SNHLY and FYNNEI. V gave up 6 bases and J gave up 8 bases; unmatched junction bases: 10. This CDR3 has 15 residues. This CDR3 is CASRDRTGALEKLFF. CDR3 DNA sequence: TGTGCCAGCAGAGACCGGACAGGGGCCTTGGAAAAACTGTTTTTT.

V gene TRBV29-1 combines with J gene TRBJ1-4; the D is unclear. The V gene's germline CDR1 is SQVTM and CDR2 ANQGSEA. The CDR3 contains 12 residues. Trimming stripped 5 bases from V and 3 bases from J, with 7 bases between. The CDR3 loop is CSVKGANEKLFF. The CDR3 DNA reads as TGCAGCGTTAAGGGAGCTAATGAAAAACTGTTTTTT.